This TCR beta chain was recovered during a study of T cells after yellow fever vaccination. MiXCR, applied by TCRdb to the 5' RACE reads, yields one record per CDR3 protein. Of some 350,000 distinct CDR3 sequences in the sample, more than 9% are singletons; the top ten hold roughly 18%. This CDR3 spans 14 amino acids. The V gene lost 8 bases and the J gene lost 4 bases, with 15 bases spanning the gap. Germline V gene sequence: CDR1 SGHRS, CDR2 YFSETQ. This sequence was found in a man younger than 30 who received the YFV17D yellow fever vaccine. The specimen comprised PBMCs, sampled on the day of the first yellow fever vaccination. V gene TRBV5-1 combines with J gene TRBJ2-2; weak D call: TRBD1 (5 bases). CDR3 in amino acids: CASAQGIGTGELFF. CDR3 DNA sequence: TGCGCCAGTGCCCAGGGAATCGGCACCGGGGAGCTGTTTTTT. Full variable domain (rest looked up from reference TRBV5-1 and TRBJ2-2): KAGVTQTPRYLIKTRGQQVTLSCSPISGHRSVSWYQQTPGQGLQFLFEYFSETQRNKGNFPGRFSGRQFSNSRSEMNVSTLELGDSALYLCASAQGIGTGELFFGEGSRLTVL.